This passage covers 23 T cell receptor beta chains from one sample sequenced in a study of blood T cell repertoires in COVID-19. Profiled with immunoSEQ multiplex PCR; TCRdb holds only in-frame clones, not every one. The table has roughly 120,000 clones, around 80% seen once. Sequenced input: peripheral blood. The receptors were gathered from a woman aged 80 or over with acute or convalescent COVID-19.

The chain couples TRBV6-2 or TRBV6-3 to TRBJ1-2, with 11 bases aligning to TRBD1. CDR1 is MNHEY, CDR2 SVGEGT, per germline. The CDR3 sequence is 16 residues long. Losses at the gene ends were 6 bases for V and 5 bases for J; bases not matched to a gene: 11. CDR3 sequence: CASSIGQGASFYGYTF. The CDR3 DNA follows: TGTGCCAGCAGCATTGGACAGGGGGCTTCGTTTTATGGCTACACCTTC.

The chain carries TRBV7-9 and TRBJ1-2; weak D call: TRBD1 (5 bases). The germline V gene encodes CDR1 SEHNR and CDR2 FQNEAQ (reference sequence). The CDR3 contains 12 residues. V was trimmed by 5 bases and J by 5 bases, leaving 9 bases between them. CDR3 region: CASSSDSYGYTF. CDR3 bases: TGTGCCAGCAGCAGTGACAGTTATGGCTACACCTTC.

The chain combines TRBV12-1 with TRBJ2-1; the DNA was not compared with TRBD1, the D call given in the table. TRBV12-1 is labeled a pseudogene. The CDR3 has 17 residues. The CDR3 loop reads CASSFARTMSSYNEQFF. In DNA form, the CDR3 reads TGTGCCAGCAGCTTTGCTCGGACAATGAGCTCCTACAATGAGCAGTTCTTC.

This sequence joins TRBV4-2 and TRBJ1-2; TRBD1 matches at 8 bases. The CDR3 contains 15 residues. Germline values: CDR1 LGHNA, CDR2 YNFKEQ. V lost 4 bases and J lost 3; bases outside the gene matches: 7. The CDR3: CASSPRTGKHYGYTF. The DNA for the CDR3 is TGTGCCAGCAGCCCCAGGACAGGGAAGCACTATGGCTACACCTTC.

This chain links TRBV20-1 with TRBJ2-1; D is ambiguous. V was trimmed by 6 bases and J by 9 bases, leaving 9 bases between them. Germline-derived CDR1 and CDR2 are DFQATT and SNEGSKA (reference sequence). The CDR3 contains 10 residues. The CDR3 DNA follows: TGCAGTGCCCTCGGCGGTGAGCAGTTCTTC. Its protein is CSALGGEQFF.

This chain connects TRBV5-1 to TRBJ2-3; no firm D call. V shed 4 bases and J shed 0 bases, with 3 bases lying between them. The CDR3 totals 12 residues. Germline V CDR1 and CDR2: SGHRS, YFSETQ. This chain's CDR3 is CASSRSTDTQYF. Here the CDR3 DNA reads TGCGCCAGCAGCCGTAGCACAGATACGCAGTATTTT.

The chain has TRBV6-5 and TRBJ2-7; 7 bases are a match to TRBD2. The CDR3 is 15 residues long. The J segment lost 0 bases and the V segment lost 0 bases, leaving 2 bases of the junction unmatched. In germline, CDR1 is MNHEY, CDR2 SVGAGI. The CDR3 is CASSYSAGPSYEQYF. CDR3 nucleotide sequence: TGTGCCAGCAGTTACTCAGCGGGACCCTCCTACGAGCAGTACTTC.

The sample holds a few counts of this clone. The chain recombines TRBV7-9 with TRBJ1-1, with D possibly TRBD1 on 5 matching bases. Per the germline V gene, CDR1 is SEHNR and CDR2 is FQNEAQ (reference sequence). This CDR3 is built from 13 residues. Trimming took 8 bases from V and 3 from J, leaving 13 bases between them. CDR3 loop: CASCPGRDTEAFF. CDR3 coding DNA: TGTGCCAGCTGCCCAGGGCGAGACACTGAAGCTTTCTTT.

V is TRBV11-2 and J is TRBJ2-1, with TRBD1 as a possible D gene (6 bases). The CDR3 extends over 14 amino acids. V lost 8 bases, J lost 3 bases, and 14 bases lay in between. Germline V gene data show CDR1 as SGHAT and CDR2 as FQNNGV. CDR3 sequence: CASGDTGFYNEQFF. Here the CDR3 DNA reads TGTGCCAGCGGGGACACTGGATTCTACAATGAGCAGTTCTTC.

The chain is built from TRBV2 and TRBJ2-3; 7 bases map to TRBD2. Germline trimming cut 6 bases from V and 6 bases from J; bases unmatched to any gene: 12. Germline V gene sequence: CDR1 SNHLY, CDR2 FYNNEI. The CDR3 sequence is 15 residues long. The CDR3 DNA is TGTGCCAGCAGATACCTTCAACTAGCGTCCGATACGCAGTATTTT. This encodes CASRYLQLASDTQYF.

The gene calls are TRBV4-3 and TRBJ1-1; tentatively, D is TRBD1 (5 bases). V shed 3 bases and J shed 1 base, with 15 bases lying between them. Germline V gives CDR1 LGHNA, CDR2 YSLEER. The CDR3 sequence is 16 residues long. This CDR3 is CASSQLSMGGNTEAFF. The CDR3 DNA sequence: TGCGCCAGCAGCCAGCTGTCGATGGGGGGGAACACTGAAGCTTTCTTT.

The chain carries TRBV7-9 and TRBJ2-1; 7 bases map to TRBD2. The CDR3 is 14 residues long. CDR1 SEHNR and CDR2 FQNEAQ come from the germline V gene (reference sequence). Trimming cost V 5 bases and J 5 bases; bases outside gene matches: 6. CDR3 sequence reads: CASSRLAAHNEQFF. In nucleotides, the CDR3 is TGTGCCAGCAGCCGACTAGCCGCCCACAATGAGCAGTTCTTC.

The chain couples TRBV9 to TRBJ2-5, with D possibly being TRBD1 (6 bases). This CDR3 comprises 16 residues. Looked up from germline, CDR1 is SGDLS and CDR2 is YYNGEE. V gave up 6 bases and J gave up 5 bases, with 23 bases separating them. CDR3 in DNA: TGTGCCAGCACCCCAGGGGTCCAGCCTCTAGGGGAGACCCAGTACTTC. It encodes CASTPGVQPLGETQYF.

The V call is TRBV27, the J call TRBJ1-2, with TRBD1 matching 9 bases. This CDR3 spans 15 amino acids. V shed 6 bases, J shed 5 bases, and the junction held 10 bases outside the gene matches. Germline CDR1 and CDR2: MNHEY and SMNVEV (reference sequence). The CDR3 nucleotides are TGTGCCAGCAGCCGCTCCAGAGACAGGGGGTATGGCTACACCTTC. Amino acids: CASSRSRDRGYGYTF.

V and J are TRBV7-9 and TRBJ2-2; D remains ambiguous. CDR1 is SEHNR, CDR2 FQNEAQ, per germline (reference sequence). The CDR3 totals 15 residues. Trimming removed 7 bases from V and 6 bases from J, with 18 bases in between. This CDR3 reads CASTIWRGYPGELFF. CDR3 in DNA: TGTGCCAGCACCATATGGAGAGGTTACCCCGGGGAGCTGTTTTTT.

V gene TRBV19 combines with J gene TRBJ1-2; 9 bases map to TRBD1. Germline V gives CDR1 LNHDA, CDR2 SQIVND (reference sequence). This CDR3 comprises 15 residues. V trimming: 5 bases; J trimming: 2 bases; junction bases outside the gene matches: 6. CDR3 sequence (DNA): TGTGCCAGTAGTGCCCGGACAGGGGACAACTATGGCTACACCTTC. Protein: CASSARTGDNYGYTF.

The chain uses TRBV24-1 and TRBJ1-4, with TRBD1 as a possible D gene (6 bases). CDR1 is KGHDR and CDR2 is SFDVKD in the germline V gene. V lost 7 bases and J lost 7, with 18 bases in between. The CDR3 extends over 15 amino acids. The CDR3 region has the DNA TGTGCCACCAGCGAGGGGGGGCGCCTATTTGAAAAACTGTTTTTT. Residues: CATSEGGRLFEKLFF.

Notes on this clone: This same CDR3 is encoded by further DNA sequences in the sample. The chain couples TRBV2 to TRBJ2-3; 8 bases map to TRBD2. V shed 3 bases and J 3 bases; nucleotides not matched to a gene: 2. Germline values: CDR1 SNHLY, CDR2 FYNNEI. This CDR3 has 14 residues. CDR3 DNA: TGTGCCAGCAGTGACCGGGAGGGAACAGATACGCAGTATTTT. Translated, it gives CASSDREGTDTQYF.

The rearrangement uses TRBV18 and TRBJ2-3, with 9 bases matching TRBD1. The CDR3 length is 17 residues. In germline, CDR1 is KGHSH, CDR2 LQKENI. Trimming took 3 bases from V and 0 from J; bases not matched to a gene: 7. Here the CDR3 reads CASSPSTGGVSTDTQYF. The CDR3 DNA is TGTGCCAGCTCACCCTCGACAGGGGGTGTTAGCACAGATACGCAGTATTTT.

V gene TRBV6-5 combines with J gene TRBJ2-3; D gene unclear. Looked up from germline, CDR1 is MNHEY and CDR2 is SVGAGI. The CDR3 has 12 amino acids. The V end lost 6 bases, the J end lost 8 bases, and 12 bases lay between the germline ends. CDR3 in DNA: TGTGCCAGCAGCCCCTCGCCGGGTACGCAGTATTTT. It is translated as CASSPSPGTQYF.

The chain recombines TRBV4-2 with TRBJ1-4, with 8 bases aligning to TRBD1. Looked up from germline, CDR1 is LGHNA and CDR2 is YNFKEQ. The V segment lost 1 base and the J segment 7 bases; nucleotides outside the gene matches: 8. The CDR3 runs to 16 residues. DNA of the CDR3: TGTGCCAGCAGCCAAGCTGACAGGGGTGTCGGTGAAAAACTGTTTTTT. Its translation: CASSQADRGVGEKLFF.

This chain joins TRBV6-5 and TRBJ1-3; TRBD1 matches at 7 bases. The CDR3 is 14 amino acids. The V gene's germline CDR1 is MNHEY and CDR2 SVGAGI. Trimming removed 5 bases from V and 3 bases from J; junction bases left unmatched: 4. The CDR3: CASSLGTDGNTIYF. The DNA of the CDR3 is TGTGCCAGCAGTCTGGGGACAGATGGAAACACCATATATTTT.

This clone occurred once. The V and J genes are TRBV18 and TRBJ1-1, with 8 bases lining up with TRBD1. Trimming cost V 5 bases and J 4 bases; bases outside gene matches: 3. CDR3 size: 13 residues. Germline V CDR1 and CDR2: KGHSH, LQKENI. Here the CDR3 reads CASSKQGGTEAFF. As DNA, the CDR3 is TGTGCCAGCTCAAAACAGGGGGGCACTGAAGCTTTCTTT.